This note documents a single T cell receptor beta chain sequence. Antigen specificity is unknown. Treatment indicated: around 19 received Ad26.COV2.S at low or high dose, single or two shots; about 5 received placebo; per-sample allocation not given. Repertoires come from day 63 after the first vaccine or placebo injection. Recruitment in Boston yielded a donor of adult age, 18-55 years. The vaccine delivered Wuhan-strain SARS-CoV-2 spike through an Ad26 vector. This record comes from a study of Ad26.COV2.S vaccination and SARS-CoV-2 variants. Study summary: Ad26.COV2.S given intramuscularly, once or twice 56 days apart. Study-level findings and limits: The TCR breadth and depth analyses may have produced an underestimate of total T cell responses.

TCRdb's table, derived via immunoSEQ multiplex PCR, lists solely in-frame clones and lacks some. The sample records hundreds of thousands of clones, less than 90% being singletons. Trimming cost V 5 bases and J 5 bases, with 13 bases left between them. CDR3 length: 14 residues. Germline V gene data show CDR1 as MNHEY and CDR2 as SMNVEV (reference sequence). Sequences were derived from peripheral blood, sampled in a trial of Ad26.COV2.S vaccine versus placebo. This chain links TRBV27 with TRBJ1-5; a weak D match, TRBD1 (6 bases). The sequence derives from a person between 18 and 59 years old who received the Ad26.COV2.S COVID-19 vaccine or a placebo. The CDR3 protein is CASSPVRGDQPQHF. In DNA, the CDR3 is TGTGCCAGCAGTCCCGTGAGGGGGGATCAGCCCCAGCATTTT.